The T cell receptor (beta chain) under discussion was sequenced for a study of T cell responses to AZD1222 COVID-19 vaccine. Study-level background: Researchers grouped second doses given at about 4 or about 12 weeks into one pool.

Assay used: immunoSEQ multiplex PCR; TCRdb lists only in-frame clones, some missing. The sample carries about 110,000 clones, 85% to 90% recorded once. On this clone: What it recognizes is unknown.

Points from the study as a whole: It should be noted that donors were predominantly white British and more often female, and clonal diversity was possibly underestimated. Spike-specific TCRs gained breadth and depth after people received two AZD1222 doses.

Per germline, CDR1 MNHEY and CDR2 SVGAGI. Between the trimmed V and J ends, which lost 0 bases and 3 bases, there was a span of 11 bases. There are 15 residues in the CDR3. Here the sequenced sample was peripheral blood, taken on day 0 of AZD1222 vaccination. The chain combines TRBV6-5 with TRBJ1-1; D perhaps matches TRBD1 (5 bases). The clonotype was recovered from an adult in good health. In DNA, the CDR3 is TGTGCCAGCAGTTACTCTGAAGGGGTGGACACTGAAGCTTTCTTT. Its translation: CASSYSEGVDTEAFF.